This T cell receptor beta chain was identified during a study of cytomegalovirus exposure and HLA in healthy donors. Germline CDR1 is SGHDT and CDR2 is YYEEEE. There are 14 residues in the CDR3. The ends lost 3 bases at V and 2 bases at J; junction bases unmatched: 3. With 60 Vbeta and 13 Jbeta primers, the PCR was carried out. TCRdb's table, derived via immunoSEQ multiplex PCR, lists solely in-frame clones and lacks some. The profile shows about 300,000 clones, roughly 88% of them singletons. Points from the study as a whole: Available immune exposure information covered CMV serostatus only. Most CMV-associated TCR beta chains were later found to appear HLA-restricted.

About this clone itself: The antigen is not known. This CDR3 is also generated by other DNA sequences in the sample.

The TCR sequence derives from a middle-aged man in good health and CMV-seropositive. This chain uses TRBV5-6 with TRBJ2-7; 9 nucleotides line up with TRBD1. Sequencing used PBMCs. CDR3 sequence reads: CASSSGTGTYEQYF. The CDR3 nucleotides read TGTGCCAGCAGCTCAGGGACAGGGACCTACGAGCAGTACTTC. The variable domain in full, with the rest retrieved from reference TRBV5-6 and TRBJ2-7, is DAGVTQSPTHLIKTRGQQVTLRCSPKSGHDTVSWYQQALGQGPQFIFQYYEEEERQRGNFPDRFSGHQFPNYSSELNVNALLLGDSALYLCASSSGTGTYEQYFGPGTRLTVT.